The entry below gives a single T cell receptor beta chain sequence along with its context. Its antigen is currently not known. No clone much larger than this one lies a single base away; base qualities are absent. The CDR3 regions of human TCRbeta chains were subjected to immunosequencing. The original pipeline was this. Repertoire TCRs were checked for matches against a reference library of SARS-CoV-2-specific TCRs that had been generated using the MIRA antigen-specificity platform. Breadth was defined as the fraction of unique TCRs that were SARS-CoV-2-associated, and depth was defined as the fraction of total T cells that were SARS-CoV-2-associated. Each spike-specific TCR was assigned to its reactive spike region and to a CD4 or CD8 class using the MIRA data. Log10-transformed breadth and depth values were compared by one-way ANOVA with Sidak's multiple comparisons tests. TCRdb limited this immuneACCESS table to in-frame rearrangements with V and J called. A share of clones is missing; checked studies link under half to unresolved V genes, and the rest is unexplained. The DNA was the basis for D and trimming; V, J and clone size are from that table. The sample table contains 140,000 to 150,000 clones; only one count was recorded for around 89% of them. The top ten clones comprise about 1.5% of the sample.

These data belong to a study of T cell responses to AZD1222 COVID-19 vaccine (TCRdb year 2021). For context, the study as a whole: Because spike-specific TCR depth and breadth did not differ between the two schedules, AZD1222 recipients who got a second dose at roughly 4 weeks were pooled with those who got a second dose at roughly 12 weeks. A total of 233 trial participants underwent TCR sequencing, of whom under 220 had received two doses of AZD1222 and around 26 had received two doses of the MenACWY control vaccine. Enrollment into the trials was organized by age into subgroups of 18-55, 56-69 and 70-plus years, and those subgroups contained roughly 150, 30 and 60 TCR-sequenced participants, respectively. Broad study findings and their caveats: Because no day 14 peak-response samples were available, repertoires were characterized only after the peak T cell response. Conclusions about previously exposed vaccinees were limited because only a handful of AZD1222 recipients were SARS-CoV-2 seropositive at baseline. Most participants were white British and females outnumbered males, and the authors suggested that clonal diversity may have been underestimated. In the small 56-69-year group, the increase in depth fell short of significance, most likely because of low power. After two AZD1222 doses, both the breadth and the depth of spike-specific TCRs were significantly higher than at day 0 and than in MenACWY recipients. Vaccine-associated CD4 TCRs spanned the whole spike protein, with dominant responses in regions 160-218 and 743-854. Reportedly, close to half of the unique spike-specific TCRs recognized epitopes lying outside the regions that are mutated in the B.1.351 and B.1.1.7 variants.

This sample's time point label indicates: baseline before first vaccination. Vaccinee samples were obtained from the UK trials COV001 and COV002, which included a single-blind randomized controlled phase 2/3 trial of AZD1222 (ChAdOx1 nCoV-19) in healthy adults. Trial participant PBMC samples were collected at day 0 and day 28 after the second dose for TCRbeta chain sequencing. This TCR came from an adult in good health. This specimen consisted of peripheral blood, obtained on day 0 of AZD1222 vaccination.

The nucleotide sequence reads TGTGCCAGCAGTGTAGAAGGGGTGAACACTGAAGCTTTCTTT. Translated, it gives CASSVEGVNTEAFF. This chain is built from TRBV2 and TRBJ1-1; the D segment could be TRBD1, given 5 matching bases. Per the germline V gene, SNHLY is the CDR1 and FYNNEI is the CDR2. Deletion took 4 bases off V and 0 bases off J, with a span of 9 bases between the germline ends. The CDR3 contains 14 residues, cysteine and phenylalanine counted. Only the CDR3 DNA stays, 42 bases, in frame from base 1.